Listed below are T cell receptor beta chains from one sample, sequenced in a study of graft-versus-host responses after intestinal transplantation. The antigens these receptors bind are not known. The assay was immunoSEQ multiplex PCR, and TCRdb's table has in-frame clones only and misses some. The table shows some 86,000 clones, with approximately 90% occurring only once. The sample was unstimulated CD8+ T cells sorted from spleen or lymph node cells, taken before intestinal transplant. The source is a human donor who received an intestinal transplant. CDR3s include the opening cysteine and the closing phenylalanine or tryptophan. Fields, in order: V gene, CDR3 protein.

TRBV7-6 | CASSLASGTGYTEAFF
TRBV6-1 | CASGLIYEYQETQYF
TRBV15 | CATSSGVSGNGEPASTDTQYF
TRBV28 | CASRAGGPIYEQYF
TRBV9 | CASSDEVADTQYF
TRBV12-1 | CASSSPGPNRGQKNTGELFF
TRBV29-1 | CSVEETGVWSTEAFF
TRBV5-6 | CASSLGSDEQFF
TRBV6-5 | CASSYWGYGYTF
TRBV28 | CASSHPLAKNIQYF
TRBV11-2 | CASSLVRGGQAFF
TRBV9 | CASSVRVAFSNTGELFF
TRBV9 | CASSVDFIFGLDVVGNTGELFF
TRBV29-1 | CSANPGGEQYF